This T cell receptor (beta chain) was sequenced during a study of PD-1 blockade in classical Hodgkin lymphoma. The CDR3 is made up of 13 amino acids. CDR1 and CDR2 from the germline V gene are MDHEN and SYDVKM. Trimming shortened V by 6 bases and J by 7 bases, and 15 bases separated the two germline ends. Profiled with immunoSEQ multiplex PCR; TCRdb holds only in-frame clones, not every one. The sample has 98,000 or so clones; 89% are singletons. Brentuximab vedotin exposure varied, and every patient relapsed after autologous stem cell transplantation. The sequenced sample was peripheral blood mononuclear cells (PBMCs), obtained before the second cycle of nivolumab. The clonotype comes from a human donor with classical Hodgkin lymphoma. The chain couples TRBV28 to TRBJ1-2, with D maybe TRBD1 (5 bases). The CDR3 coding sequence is TGTGCCAGCAGCGTAGGGACGGAAGCTGGCTACACCTTC. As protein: CASSVGTEAGYTF.